A single sample gave rise to the 20 T cell receptor beta chains below, sequenced in a study of cytomegalovirus exposure and HLA in healthy donors. The primer mix had 60 Vbeta and 13 Jbeta primers. Using immunoSEQ multiplex PCR, the repertoire was profiled, and TCRdb retains in-frame clones only, with some absent. The table shows 130,000 or so clones, with 60% to 80% occurring only once. Specimen: PBMCs. The source of these receptors is a man aged 50 to 60 in good health and CMV-seronegative.

This clone was detected only once. This chain links TRBV11-2 with TRBJ2-5; 8 bases line up with TRBD1. The CDR3 runs 16 residues. V shed 5 bases and J 6 bases; nucleotides not matched to a gene: 14. Germline V lookup: CDR1 SGHAT, CDR2 FQNNGV. The DNA of the CDR3 is TGTGCCAGCAGCGGACAGACCGGGACAGGTGTTCAGACCCAGTACTTC. Residues: CASSGQTGTGVQTQYF.

This sequence joins TRBV19 and TRBJ1-5; no firm D call. Germline assignment: CDR1 LNHDA and CDR2 SQIVND (reference sequence). The CDR3 is made up of 15 amino acids. Trimming pared 3 bases from V and 4 bases from J, leaving 13 bases between. CDR3 sequence reads: CASSMGPLQNQPQHF. The CDR3 coding sequence is TGTGCCAGTAGTATGGGCCCACTCCAAAATCAGCCCCAGCATTTT.

The V and J genes are TRBV15 and TRBJ2-1, with 13 bases matching TRBD2. V shed 1 base and J 4 bases; nucleotides not matched to a gene: 1. The CDR3 covers 16 residues. In germline, CDR1 is LNHNV, CDR2 YYDKDF (reference sequence). The CDR3 DNA sequence: TGTGCCACCAGCAGAGCGGGACTAGCGGGGTACAATGAGCAGTTCTTC. Residues: CATSRAGLAGYNEQFF.

This clone occurred many times. The J gene is TRBJ2-2, the V gene TRBV10-3, with 8 bases identical to TRBD1. Germline V gene data show CDR1 as ENHRY and CDR2 as SYGVKD. V shed 4 bases and J 6 bases; nucleotides not matched to a gene: 13. The CDR3 length is 17 residues. The CDR3 region has the DNA TGTGCCATCAGTGTCTCTTCCGCGACAGGGGTATCCGGGGAGCTGTTTTTT. Its translation is CAISVSSATGVSGELFF.

This chain links TRBV5-4 with TRBJ2-1; TRBD2 aligns across 9 bases. There are 16 residues in the CDR3. Unmatched junction bases numbered 7, after V lost 1 base and J lost 5 bases. Germline CDR1 SGHNT, CDR2 YYREEE (reference sequence). The chain's CDR3 is CASSLKAGGPHNEQFF. DNA of the CDR3: TGTGCCAGCAGCTTGAAGGCGGGAGGGCCCCACAATGAGCAGTTCTTC.

J is TRBJ2-7 and V is TRBV13; TRBD1 aligns across 9 bases. Losses at the gene ends were 4 bases for V and 7 bases for J; bases not matched to a gene: 8. Germline-derived CDR1 and CDR2 are PRHDT and FYEKMQ (reference sequence). The CDR3 totals 14 residues. As DNA, the CDR3 is TGTGCCAGCAGCTCATCCGGGACAGGGACAGAGCAGTACTTC. Translated: CASSSSGTGTEQYF.

The V gene is TRBV5-4, the J gene TRBJ2-1; 12 bases map to TRBD2. Germline V gene data show CDR1 as SGHNT and CDR2 as YYREEE (reference sequence). Trimming took 2 bases from V and 0 from J; bases not matched to a gene: 6. The CDR3 loop spans 18 amino acids. CDR3 amino acids: CASSFGLAGRSSYNEQFF. For the CDR3, the DNA is TGTGCCAGCAGCTTTGGACTAGCGGGACGTTCCTCCTACAATGAGCAGTTCTTC.

As for this clone: The sample has other DNA sequences that encode this CDR3 too. This chain joins TRBV2 and TRBJ2-7; a weak D match, TRBD2 (6 bases). This CDR3 has 11 residues. Trimming took off 8 bases at V and 4 bases at J, with 9 bases between the two ends. CDR1 and CDR2 (germline): SNHLY, FYNNEI. For the CDR3, the DNA is TGTGCCAGCGGTGCGGGATACGAGCAGTACTTC. Its translation is CASGAGYEQYF.

This chain joins TRBV6-6 and TRBJ1-1; TRBD1 is a possible D gene (5 bases). Germline CDR1 MNHNY, CDR2 SVGAGI (reference sequence). The CDR3 runs to 15 residues. Trimming cost V 2 bases and J 2 bases, with 12 bases left between them. For the CDR3, the DNA is TGTGCCAGCAGTTACCGAGAAACAGGTAACACTGAAGCTTTCTTT. Its translation: CASSYRETGNTEAFF.

The rearrangement joins TRBV6-1 to TRBJ2-3; 8 nucleotides align to TRBD2. This CDR3 comprises 14 residues. The germline V gene has CDR1 MNHNS and CDR2 SASEGT. V shed 6 bases and J 5 bases; nucleotides not matched to a gene: 7. CDR3 protein: CASRRAGVEDTQYF. As DNA, the CDR3 is TGTGCCAGCAGACGAGCGGGAGTTGAAGATACGCAGTATTTT.

A remark on this clone: An end of the junction differs from the germline gene, which may be a read error. The rearrangement joins TRBV27 to TRBJ2-1; 8 bases map to TRBD2. The germline CDR1 and CDR2 sequences are MNHEY and SMNVEV (reference sequence). The CDR3 runs 13 residues. For the CDR3, the DNA is TGTGCCAGCGGTTTAGCGGGGTACAATGAGCAGTTCTTC. Translating it yields CASGLAGYNEQFF.

The chain combines TRBV18 with TRBJ2-2, with 10 nucleotides matching TRBD2. J lost 1 base, V lost 2 bases, and 7 bases had no gene match. This CDR3 comprises 18 residues. Germline V CDR1 and CDR2: KGHSH, LQKENI. The CDR3 DNA reads TGTGCCAGCTCACCAATCGCTAGCGGGAGACGGAACACCGGGGAGCTGTTTTTT. Residues: CASSPIASGRRNTGELFF.

The chain combines TRBV11-2 with TRBJ1-1; 7 nucleotides match TRBD1. The germline CDR1 and CDR2 sequences are SGHAT and FQNNGV. The CDR3 length is 17 residues. Germline trimming cut 3 bases from V and 0 bases from J; bases unmatched to any gene: 10. CDR3 sequence: CASSFRTGQTMNTEAFF. CDR3 bases: TGTGCCAGCAGCTTTAGGACAGGACAGACAATGAACACTGAAGCTTTCTTT.

This sequence joins TRBV4-1 and TRBJ1-2; D perhaps matches TRBD1 (6 bases). The ends were cut back, 2 bases at V and 3 bases at J, with 7 bases in the middle. The germline gives CDR1 MGHRA, CDR2 YSYEKL. This CDR3 is built from 13 residues. The CDR3 sequence is CASSQRTDYGYTF. CDR3 in DNA: TGCGCCAGCAGCCAAAGGACAGACTATGGCTACACCTTC.

The chain carries TRBV5-4 and TRBJ2-3, with 7 bases matching TRBD2. Germline V CDR1 and CDR2: SGHNT, YYREEE (reference sequence). The CDR3 has 17 amino acids. Trimming cost V 4 bases and J 0 bases; bases outside gene matches: 11. CDR3: CASSTSGIGSSTDTQYF. For the CDR3, the DNA is TGTGCCAGCAGCACGAGCGGGATCGGTTCTAGCACAGATACGCAGTATTTT.

This clone has only a few counts. The rearrangement uses TRBV10-3 and TRBJ1-1, with D perhaps TRBD1 (5 bases). CDR3 length: 15 amino acids. Germline assignment: CDR1 ENHRY and CDR2 SYGVKD. The V end was cut by 6 bases, the J end by 1 base, with 15 bases between. CDR3: CAIRNLLQENTEAFF. The CDR3 nucleotides read TGTGCCATCAGGAATTTATTACAGGAGAACACTGAAGCTTTCTTT.

This chain connects TRBV30 to TRBJ2-3, with a tentative D call TRBD2 (6 bases). This CDR3 region has 14 residues. Germline values: CDR1 GTSNPN, CDR2 SVGIG (reference sequence). V lost 2 bases and J lost 3, with 12 bases in between. The chain's CDR3 is CAWSSGDGTDTQYF. The CDR3 region has the DNA TGTGCCTGGAGTTCGGGGGATGGGACAGATACGCAGTATTTT.

This clone was recorded only once. This chain links TRBV29-1 with TRBJ2-1, with D perhaps matching TRBD2 (5 bases). Per the germline V gene, CDR1 is SQVTM and CDR2 is ANQGSEA. V was trimmed by 8 bases and J by 7 bases, leaving 18 bases between them. The CDR3 consists of 13 residues. The CDR3 protein is CSPEYTRRNEQFF. DNA of the CDR3: TGCAGCCCCGAATATACTAGGAGGAATGAGCAGTTCTTC.

This clone appeared a single time. The chain couples TRBV7-6 to TRBJ2-1, with 13 bases fitting TRBD2. The CDR3 extends over 16 amino acids. The germline CDR1 and CDR2 sequences are SGHVS and FNYEAQ. The ends lost 2 bases at V and 10 bases at J; junction bases unmatched: 8. CDR3 sequence: CASSLTSGREGGEQFF. The CDR3, as DNA: TGTGCCAGCAGCTTAACTAGCGGGAGGGAAGGCGGGGAGCAGTTCTTC.

The CDR3 DNA reads as TGTGCCAGCAGGGGGGGGCAGGGGAACTATGGCTACACCTTC. It specifies CASRGGQGNYGYTF. The gene calls are TRBV11-2 and TRBJ1-2; D may be TRBD1 (6 bases). This CDR3 is built from 14 residues. The germline CDR1 and CDR2 sequences are SGHAT and FQNNGV. Trimming removed 6 bases from V and 2 bases from J, with 13 bases in between.